Presented here are 24 T cell receptor beta chains from one specimen sequenced in a study of blood T cells in healthy people across ages. A second about 7 to 12 cycle PCR used barcoded and J-beta primers. In TCRdb, the 5' RACE reads were re-called with MiXCR into one record per CDR3 protein. The repertoire consists of approximately 730,000 distinct CDR3 sequences, with about 42% occurring once and the leading ten covering around a fifth. Sequenced sample: blood. Receptors were obtained from a woman between 55 and 75 years old in good health.

Only a few counts were recorded for this clonotype. The chain links TRBV7-6 to TRBJ2-1; unclear D gene. This CDR3 has 12 residues. Trimming removed 5 bases from V and 8 bases from J, with 10 bases in between. Germline lookup yields CDR1 SGHVS and CDR2 FNYEAQ. The CDR3 is CASSATFYEQFF. Here the CDR3 DNA reads TGTGCCAGCAGCGCAACTTTCTATGAGCAGTTCTTC.

The chain carries TRBV3-1 and TRBJ2-1; 14 bases are a match to TRBD2. In germline, CDR1 is LGHDT, CDR2 YNNKEL (reference sequence). With 5 bases clipped from V and 9 bases from J, the junction kept 9 bases outside the gene matches. This CDR3 has 16 amino acids. The CDR3 DNA reads as TGTGCCAGCAGCTCGCTGACTAGCGGGGGGGCAGGTGAGCAGTTCTTC. Translated, it gives CASSSLTSGGAGEQFF.

The chain has TRBV7-9 and TRBJ1-2; 9 bases align to TRBD1. Germline lookup yields CDR1 SEHNR and CDR2 FQNEAQ (reference sequence). The CDR3 is made up of 13 amino acids. V was pared by 5 bases and J by 6 bases, with 4 bases of the junction left unmatched. Here the CDR3 reads CASSLGQGHGYTF. As DNA, the CDR3 is TGTGCCAGCAGCCTAGGACAGGGGCATGGCTACACCTTC. The full variable domain, rest sourced from reference TRBV7-9 and TRBJ1-2, is DTGVSQNPRHKITKRGQNVTFRCDPISEHNRLYWYRQTLGQGPEFLTYFQNEAQLEKSRLLSDRFSAERPKGSFSTLEIQRTEQGDSAMYLCASSLGQGHGYTFGSGTRLTVV.

The rearrangement uses TRBV7-9 and TRBJ1-1; 9 bases agree with TRBD1. The V segment lost 3 bases and the J segment 4 bases; nucleotides outside the gene matches: 3. The CDR3 is 14 residues long. The germline V gene encodes CDR1 SEHNR and CDR2 FQNEAQ (reference sequence). The CDR3 is CASSFGQGTTEAFF. CDR3 in DNA: TGTGCCAGCAGCTTCGGACAGGGGACCACTGAAGCTTTCTTT. The full variable domain, completed using reference TRBV7-9 and TRBJ1-1, is DTGVSQNPRHKITKRGQNVTFRCDPISEHNRLYWYRQTLGQGPEFLTYFQNEAQLEKSRLLSDRFSAERPKGSFSTLEIQRTEQGDSAMYLCASSFGQGTTEAFFGQGTRLTVV.

This clonotype was detected a few times. V is TRBV29-1 and J is TRBJ2-7; TRBD2 matches 10 bases. The CDR3 runs 13 residues. CDR1 is SQVTM, CDR2 ANQGSEA, per germline. Trimming removed 3 bases from V and 7 bases from J; junction bases left unmatched: 6. The CDR3 is CSVDEAGGDEQYF. CDR3 in DNA: TGCAGCGTTGACGAAGCGGGAGGGGATGAGCAGTACTTC.

This clonotype came up a few times. J is TRBJ2-3 and V is TRBV10-3, with 12 nucleotides matching TRBD2. J gave up 1 base and V 0 bases, and 2 bases lay outside the gene matches. Germline CDR1 and CDR2: ENHRY and SYGVKD. The CDR3 spans 17 residues. For the CDR3, the DNA is TGTGCCATCAGTGAGTCGGCTAGCGGGAGGGGCACAGATACGCAGTATTTT. Translation: CAISESASGRGTDTQYF.

This clonotype was seen a handful of times. The chain recombines TRBV7-2 with TRBJ1-6; no clear D gene. Germline V gene sequence: CDR1 SGHTA, CDR2 FQGNSA. CDR3 length: 15 residues. V lost 1 base, J lost 5 bases, and 9 bases lay in between. In nucleotides, the CDR3 is TGTGCCAGCAGCTTAGTTGGGAACGATAATTCACCCCTCCACTTT. Translation gives CASSLVGNDNSPLHF. Full variable domain (outside the CDR3, taken from reference TRBV7-2 and TRBJ1-6): GAGVSQSPSNKVTEKGKDVELRCDPISGHTALYWYRQSLGQGLEFLIYFQGNSAPDKSGLPSDRFSAERTGGSVSTLTIQRTQQEDSAVYLCASSLVGNDNSPLHFGNGTRLTVT.

The CDR3 loop is CSVEGGARYEQYF. CDR3 nucleotide sequence: TGCAGCGTTGAAGGAGGGGCCCGTTACGAGCAGTACTTC. The chain links TRBV29-1 to TRBJ2-4; D could derive from TRBD1 or TRBD2 (5 bases each). The closer fit of TRBJ2-7 to the DNA end suggests the J call may be wrong. This CDR3 contains 13 residues. The V gene's germline CDR1 is SQVTM and CDR2 ANQGSEA.

The chain couples TRBV29-1 to TRBJ2-5; D might be TRBD1 (6 bases). This CDR3 has 14 residues. Looked up from germline, CDR1 is SQVTM and CDR2 is ANQGSEA. V was shortened by 2 bases and J by 11 bases, with 21 bases between the two germline ends. The CDR3 DNA reads as TGCAGCGTTGAAAGGGGGTTCGGGTACAATGAGCAGTACTTC. It is translated as CSVERGFGYNEQYF.

V gene TRBV7-2 combines with J gene TRBJ2-3, with D uncertain. There are 15 residues in the CDR3. Germline V lookup: CDR1 SGHTA, CDR2 FQGNSA. Trimming stripped 0 bases from V and 0 bases from J, with 7 bases between. In DNA form, the CDR3 reads TGTGCCAGCAGCTTAGCGGGGAAAAGCACAGATACGCAGTATTTT. Translating gives CASSLAGKSTDTQYF.

The rearrangement links TRBV10-3 to TRBJ2-4; 10 bases match TRBD1. Germline CDR1 ENHRY, CDR2 SYGVKD. This CDR3 has 14 amino acids. V shed 3 bases, J shed 7 bases, and the junction held 3 bases outside the gene matches. The CDR3 DNA follows: TGTGCCATCAGTGATCCGGGACAGGGGAACATTCAGTACTTC. Residues: CAISDPGQGNIQYF.

This chain links TRBV6-1 with TRBJ2-7; the D gene is possibly TRBD2 (5 bases). CDR1 and CDR2 (germline): MNHNS, SASEGT. The CDR3 covers 13 residues. V was cut by 2 bases and J by 6 bases, with 11 bases left in between. The chain's CDR3 is CASSEIRGIEQYF. The CDR3 DNA reads as TGTGCCAGCAGTGAAATTAGAGGGATCGAGCAGTACTTC.

The rearrangement uses TRBV7-8 and TRBJ2-7, with unresolved D. From germline, CDR1 is SGHVS and CDR2 FQNEAQ. CDR3 length: 17 residues. Trimming cost V 7 bases and J 1 base, with 23 bases left between them. The CDR3 DNA follows: TGTGCCAGCAACACCAAGCCGGACCAGCTGCTTTCCTACGAGCAGTACTTC. Protein: CASNTKPDQLLSYEQYF.

This chain connects TRBV7-2 to TRBJ1-1, with D possibly TRBD1 on 6 matching bases. The V gene's germline CDR1 is SGHTA and CDR2 FQGNSA. Trimming pared 3 bases from V and 1 base from J, leaving 12 bases between. There are 15 residues in the CDR3. The CDR3 loop is CASSLGEGGNTEAFF. The DNA of the CDR3 is TGTGCCAGCAGCTTGGGAGAAGGGGGGAACACTGAAGCTTTCTTT.

Remarks on this clonotype: This clone may be a read error of a much larger clone one base away. V is TRBV7-9 and J is TRBJ2-1, with 11 positions matching TRBD2. The CDR3 is 14 residues long. The germline gives CDR1 SEHNR, CDR2 FQNEAQ (reference sequence). Trimming cost V 6 bases and J 13 bases; bases outside gene matches: 11. This chain's CDR3 is CASRPGLAEETQFF. CDR3 sequence (DNA): TGTGCCAGCAGACCGGGACTAGCGGAAGAGACCCAGTTCTTC. Variable domain in full (rest from reference TRBV7-9 and TRBJ2-1): DTGVSQNPRHKITKRGQNVTFRCDPISEHNRLYWYRQTLGQGPEFLTYFQNEAQLEKSRLLSDRFSAERPKGSFSTLEIQRTEQGDSAMYLCASRPGLAEETQFFGPGTRLTVL.

The J gene is TRBJ2-1, the V gene TRBV5-1, with 13 bases aligning to TRBD2. This CDR3 contains 15 residues. The V gene end was trimmed by 4 bases and the J gene end by 5 bases; junction bases not matched to a gene: 3. The germline V gene has CDR1 SGHRS and CDR2 YFSETQ. The CDR3 protein is CASSETSGGNNEQFF. CDR3 DNA sequence: TGCGCCAGCAGCGAGACTAGCGGGGGGAACAATGAGCAGTTCTTC.

V usage is TRBV4-2 and J usage is TRBJ2-5; 7 bases are a match to TRBD2. CDR1 is LGHNA, CDR2 YNFKEQ, per germline. This CDR3 region has 15 residues. With 1 base clipped from V and 4 bases from J, the junction kept 6 bases outside the gene matches. CDR3 sequence: CASSQAAGVGETQYF. The CDR3, as DNA: TGTGCCAGCAGCCAAGCGGCGGGAGTTGGAGAGACCCAGTACTTC.

This clonotype was detected once. This chain joins TRBV6-2 or TRBV6-3 and TRBJ2-1; a weak D match, TRBD2 (6 bases). With 0 bases removed from V and 8 bases from J, the gap between germline ends came to 11 bases. This CDR3 is 14 amino acids long. CDR1 and CDR2 from the germline V gene are MNHEY and SVGEGT. In nucleotides, the CDR3 is TGTGCCAGCAGTTACTCGTGGCGGGACTATGAGCAGTTCTTC. Translated, it gives CASSYSWRDYEQFF.

This clonotype was counted at least ten times. The chain employs TRBV10-3 and TRBJ2-5, with 9 bases fitting TRBD1. This CDR3 comprises 15 residues. The V segment lost 5 bases and the J segment 1 base; nucleotides outside the gene matches: 5. Per germline, CDR1 ENHRY and CDR2 SYGVKD. The CDR3 here is CAISKLTGGQETQYF. The DNA for the CDR3 is TGTGCCATCAGTAAATTGACAGGGGGCCAAGAGACCCAGTACTTC.

This clonotype appeared a few times. The chain uses TRBV6-2 or TRBV6-3 and TRBJ2-7; 7 bases fit TRBD1. The CDR3 runs to 14 residues. The V gene's germline CDR1 is MNHEY and CDR2 SVGEGT. Losses at the gene ends were 6 bases for V and 4 bases for J; bases not matched to a gene: 9. CDR3: CASSGTGTAYEQYF. CDR3 in DNA: TGTGCCAGCAGCGGAACCGGGACAGCATACGAGCAGTACTTC.

V is TRBV6-2 or TRBV6-3 and J is TRBJ2-1, with TRBD1 matching over 7 bases. This CDR3 spans 13 amino acids. With 3 bases clipped from V and 6 bases from J, the junction kept 2 bases outside the gene matches. Germline CDR1 reads MNHEY; CDR2 reads SVGEGT. This CDR3 is CASSYRQGNEQFF. CDR3 in DNA: TGTGCCAGCAGTTATCGACAGGGCAATGAGCAGTTCTTC.

The rearrangement links TRBV28 to TRBJ2-5; 7 bases match TRBD1. The J call may be incorrect, as the DNA end agrees better with TRBJ2-7. Germline V gives CDR1 MDHEN, CDR2 SYDVKM. The CDR3 has 15 amino acids. CDR3 coding DNA: TGTGCCAGCAGCACCCAACGACAGGGAGATAACGAGCAGTACTTC. It yields the protein CASSTQRQGDNEQYF.

This clonotype has a handful of counts. The chain has TRBV5-1 and TRBJ2-7; TRBD2 aligns across 12 bases. The CDR3 contains 17 residues. Trimming at V came to 1 base and at J to 7 bases, leaving 12 bases not matched to a gene. Germline V CDR1 and CDR2: SGHRS, YFSETQ. In nucleotides, the CDR3 is TGCGCCAGCAGCTTGCAAGTAGGACTAGCGGGACGGGGGGAGCAGTACTTC. The encoded protein is CASSLQVGLAGRGEQYF.

V and J are TRBV20-1 and TRBJ2-4; either TRBD1 or TRBD2 may fit D (5 bases each). CDR1 is DFQATT and CDR2 is SNEGSKA in the germline V gene (reference sequence). Trimming shortened V by 3 bases and J by 13 bases, and 22 bases separated the two germline ends. The length of the CDR3 is 14 residues. As DNA, the CDR3 is TGCAGTGCTAGTGAGGCCGGGGACCATAAAGAGCAGTACTTC. It encodes CSASEAGDHKEQYF.